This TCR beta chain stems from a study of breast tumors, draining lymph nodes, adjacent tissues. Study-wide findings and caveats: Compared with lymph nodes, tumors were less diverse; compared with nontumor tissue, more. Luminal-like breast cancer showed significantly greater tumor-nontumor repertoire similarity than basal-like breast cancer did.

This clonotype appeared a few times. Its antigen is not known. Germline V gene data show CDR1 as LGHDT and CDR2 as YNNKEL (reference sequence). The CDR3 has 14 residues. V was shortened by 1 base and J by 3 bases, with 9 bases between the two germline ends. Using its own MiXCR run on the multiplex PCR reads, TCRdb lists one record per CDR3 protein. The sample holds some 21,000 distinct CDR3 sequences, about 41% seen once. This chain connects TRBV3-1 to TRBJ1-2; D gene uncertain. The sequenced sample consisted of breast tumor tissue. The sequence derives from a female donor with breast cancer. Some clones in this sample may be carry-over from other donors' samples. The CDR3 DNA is TGTGCCAGCAGCCAAGTGCCAGATGACTATGGCTACACCTTC. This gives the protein CASSQVPDDYGYTF.